These 23 T cell receptor beta chains were sequenced from one sample in a study of regulatory T cells in long-lasting Graves disease. Arm-PCR with iRepertoire HTBI primers amplified the CDR3 regions for these TCR beta libraries. MiXCR, applied by TCRdb to the multiplex PCR reads, yields one record per CDR3 protein. Of around 450,000 distinct CDR3 sequences listed, approximately 15% were seen once; the top ten hold roughly a sixth. Time point reported: newly diagnosed GD, antithyroid drugs for less than 3 months. The TCR library was made from RNA that had been extracted from PBMCs in TRIzol. The sample also formed part of further work on T cells in Graves' hyperthyroidism and ophthalmopathy.

The source was peripheral blood mononuclear cells (PBMCs), collected at new diagnosis, from a patient treated with antithyroid drugs. The receptors stem from a woman under 40 with Graves disease.

As for this clonotype: A much bigger clone sits one base away, suggesting this may be a read error. The rearrangement joins TRBV12-5 to TRBJ2-5; 9 bases are a match to TRBD1. CDR3 length: 12 residues. CDR1 is LGHNT and CDR2 is FRNRAP in the germline V gene. V shed 7 bases and J 11 bases; nucleotides not matched to a gene: 8. CDR3 residues: CASAQGQGEQYF. For the CDR3, the DNA is TGTGCTAGTGCTCAGGGACAGGGAGAGCAGTACTTC.

J is TRBJ2-1 and V is TRBV6-2 or TRBV6-3, with 8 bases that match TRBD1. The CDR3 extends over 15 amino acids. Germline CDR1 is MNHEY and CDR2 is SVGEGT. The V gene end was trimmed by 5 bases and the J gene end by 6 bases; junction bases not matched to a gene: 9. The CDR3 loop reads CASSVRIQGGNEQFF. CDR3 nucleotide sequence: TGTGCCAGCAGTGTTCGAATACAGGGGGGCAATGAGCAGTTCTTC.

V usage is TRBV18 and J usage is TRBJ1-1, with D perhaps matching TRBD1 (5 bases). V was trimmed by 6 bases and J by 0 bases, leaving 11 bases between them. This CDR3 contains 14 residues. CDR1 KGHSH and CDR2 LQKENI come from the germline V gene. The CDR3 here is CASSRDRVNTEAFF. The CDR3 DNA is TGTGCCAGCTCCCGTGACAGAGTGAACACTGAAGCTTTCTTT. The full variable domain, with the rest looked up from reference TRBV18 and TRBJ1-1, is NAGVMQNPRHLVRRRGQEARLRCSPMKGHSHVYWYRQLPEEGLKFMVYLQKENIIDESGMPKERFSAEFPKEGPSILRIQQVVRGDSAAYFCASSRDRVNTEAFFGQGTRLTVV.

This clonotype showed up just a few times. The chain has TRBV7-6 and TRBJ2-2; 11 bases line up with TRBD2. V shed 8 bases and J 2 bases; nucleotides not matched to a gene: 19. CDR1 is SGHVS, CDR2 FNYEAQ, per germline. The CDR3 covers 20 residues. CDR3 DNA: TGTGCCAGCGGTACTCGGCCCCGCACAGGGACTAGCGGAAACACCGGGGAGCTGTTTTTT. It is translated as CASGTRPRTGTSGNTGELFF.

This clonotype was seen only a few times. V and J are TRBV12-5 and TRBJ2-1; 9 nucleotides align to TRBD2. CDR1 and CDR2 from the germline V gene are LGHNT and FRNRAP. The ends lost 0 bases at V and 4 bases at J; junction bases unmatched: 7. This CDR3 is built from 17 residues. This chain's CDR3 is CASGLVRVTSGYNEQFF. In DNA form, the CDR3 reads TGTGCTAGTGGTTTGGTACGGGTGACTAGCGGTTACAATGAGCAGTTCTTC. Complete variable domain (other parts from reference TRBV12-5 and TRBJ2-1): DARVTQTPRHKVTEMGQEVTMRCQPILGHNTVFWYRQTMMQGLELLAYFRNRAPLDDSGMPKDRFSAEMPDATLATLKIQPSEPRDSAVYFCASGLVRVTSGYNEQFFGPGTRLTVL.

This clonotype was found many times. At one end the junction does not follow the germline gene, possibly because of a read error. V is TRBV5-1 and J is TRBJ2-1; D uncertain. The V gene's germline CDR1 is SGHRS and CDR2 YFSETQ. CDR3 length: 11 amino acids. The CDR3 loop reads CASSFGNEQFF. The DNA for the CDR3 is TGTGCCAGCAGCTTCGGTAATGAGCAGTTCTTC.

This clonotype came up a few times. This chain joins TRBV27 and TRBJ1-1; the D gene is possibly TRBD1 (5 bases). Germline loops: CDR1 MNHEY, CDR2 SMNVEV (reference sequence). The CDR3 has 17 residues. Trimming took 2 bases from V and 0 from J, leaving 16 bases between them. The CDR3 nucleotides are TGTGCCAGCAGTTTAGAAGGGACGGGAACAATGAACACTGAAGCTTTCTTT. Translated: CASSLEGTGTMNTEAFF.

This clonotype was seen only a few times. The rearrangement uses TRBV29-1 and TRBJ2-1; TRBD2 matches at 16 bases. This CDR3 region has 19 residues. In germline, CDR1 is SQVTM, CDR2 ANQGSEA. The ends lost 4 bases at V and 0 bases at J; junction bases unmatched: 9. The CDR3 is CSVGGTSGRARVSYNEQFF. The CDR3 DNA is TGCAGCGTTGGAGGGACTAGCGGGAGGGCCAGGGTCTCCTACAATGAGCAGTTCTTC.

In its sample, this clonotype was seen a few times. The CDR3: CAISDSSGRRPDTQYF. DNA for the CDR3: TGTGCCATCAGTGACTCTAGCGGACGACGGCCAGATACGCAGTATTTT. The chain employs TRBV10-3 and TRBJ2-3; 7 bases are shared with TRBD2. This CDR3 is built from 16 residues. J gave up 4 bases and V 3 bases, and 10 bases lay outside the gene matches. The V gene's germline CDR1 is ENHRY and CDR2 SYGVKD.

The table lists this clonotype with many counts. The chain couples TRBV12-3 or TRBV12-4 to TRBJ1-2; a possible D gene is TRBD1 (5 bases). The V gene lost 6 bases and the J gene lost 2 bases, with 16 bases spanning the gap. The CDR3 is 15 residues long. CDR3 bases: TGTGCCAGCAGGTGGGGCGGGACGGCAAACTATGGCTACACCTTC. Its translation is CASRWGGTANYGYTF.

Many counts were recorded for this clonotype. V usage is TRBV20-1 and J usage is TRBJ2-7; 10 nucleotides align to TRBD2. V trimming: 1 base; J trimming: 2 bases; junction bases outside the gene matches: 5. Germline CDR1 reads DFQATT; CDR2 reads SNEGSKA (reference sequence). The CDR3 sequence is 15 residues long. CDR3 loop: CSARGQREGPYEQYF. The CDR3 DNA follows: TGCAGTGCTAGAGGTCAGCGGGAGGGCCCCTACGAGCAGTACTTC.

In its sample, this clonotype was seen many times. This chain connects TRBV6-2 or TRBV6-3 to TRBJ2-1; a weak D match, TRBD1 (6 bases). Per the germline V gene, CDR1 is MNHEY and CDR2 is SVGEGT. Trimming removed 6 bases at V and 9 bases at J, with 15 bases between. This CDR3 has 13 amino acids. The CDR3 loop reads CASRPNQGIEQFF. DNA of the CDR3: TGTGCCAGCAGACCGAACCAGGGGATTGAGCAGTTCTTC.

The chain employs TRBV9 and TRBJ1-6; D is uncertain. Germline V gene sequence: CDR1 SGDLS, CDR2 YYNGEE. The CDR3 loop spans 15 amino acids. V lost 4 bases to trimming and J lost 0 bases, with 8 bases between them. CDR3 loop: CASSPPGSYNSPLHF. CDR3 DNA: TGTGCCAGCAGCCCTCCGGGCTCCTATAATTCACCCCTCCACTTT.

This clonotype has at least ten counts. The gene calls are TRBV28 and TRBJ1-2; D is unclear. Germline-derived CDR1 and CDR2 are MDHEN and SYDVKM. This CDR3 contains 14 residues. With 2 bases removed from V and 5 bases from J, the gap between germline ends came to 12 bases. The CDR3 is CASSLREEGYGYTF. DNA of the CDR3: TGTGCCAGCAGTTTACGGGAGGAAGGGTATGGCTACACCTTC.

This clonotype was picked up many times. The CDR3 DNA is TGTGCCAGCAGTTTCTTTCGGGATCCCTCGGAGGAAAAACTGTTTTTT. Residues: CASSFFRDPSEEKLFF. The chain combines TRBV28 with TRBJ1-4; no firm D call. The CDR3 loop spans 16 amino acids. In germline, CDR1 is MDHEN, CDR2 SYDVKM. V was trimmed by 3 bases and J by 8 bases, leaving 19 bases between them.

This clonotype was observed a handful of times. This chain uses TRBV4-2 with TRBJ2-3; D unclear. Germline lookup yields CDR1 LGHNA and CDR2 YNFKEQ. This CDR3 has 13 residues. The germline V and J ends were trimmed by 3 bases and 2 bases, with 6 bases remaining between them. The CDR3 region has the DNA TGTGCCAGCAGCCAGGATGCCACAGATACGCAGTATTTT. This encodes CASSQDATDTQYF.

This clonotype showed up many times. The V call is TRBV9, the J call TRBJ2-3; D unresolved. CDR3 length: 14 residues. From germline, CDR1 is SGDLS and CDR2 YYNGEE. Trimming removed 0 bases from V and 2 bases from J, with 7 bases in between. The DNA of the CDR3 is TGTGCCAGCAGCGTAGGATCACCCACAGATACGCAGTATTTT. It specifies CASSVGSPTDTQYF.

The sample holds many counts of this clonotype. The V call is TRBV3-1, the J call TRBJ2-1, with 11 bases lining up with TRBD2. This CDR3 has 13 amino acids. Germline trimming cut 8 bases from V and 15 bases from J; bases unmatched to any gene: 12. Germline V gene data show CDR1 as LGHDT and CDR2 as YNNKEL (reference sequence). The CDR3 reads CASHYRGLAAMFF. The CDR3 coding sequence is TGTGCCAGCCACTATCGGGGACTAGCGGCAATGTTCTTC.

This chain uses TRBV5-1 with TRBJ2-1; D ambiguous. Trimming left V 0 bases short and J 4 bases short, with 17 bases between. Germline V gives CDR1 SGHRS, CDR2 YFSETQ. This CDR3 region has 17 residues. The CDR3 reads CASSLALESSPYNEQFF. In DNA form, the CDR3 reads TGCGCCAGCAGCTTGGCCTTGGAATCTAGTCCATACAATGAGCAGTTCTTC.

J is TRBJ2-3 and V is TRBV29-1, with 9 bases identical to TRBD2. CDR1 and CDR2 (germline): SQVTM, ANQGSEA. The ends lost 4 bases at V and 4 bases at J; junction bases unmatched: 12. This CDR3 is built from 16 residues. CDR3 nucleotides: TGCAGCGTTGCCATGGGAATTGGCGGGAGGGCAGATACGCAGTATTTT. This codes for CSVAMGIGGRADTQYF.

This clonotype was counted ten times or more. J is TRBJ2-7 and V is TRBV24-1; 13 nucleotides agree with TRBD2. With V trimmed by 4 bases and J by 2 bases, 4 bases remained unmatched. Germline lookup yields CDR1 KGHDR and CDR2 SFDVKD. CDR3 size: 16 residues. The CDR3 protein is CATSDLGTSGTYEQYF. Here the CDR3 DNA reads TGTGCCACCAGTGACCTCGGGACTAGCGGGACCTACGAGCAGTACTTC.

The V gene is TRBV7-9, the J gene TRBJ1-4, with a weak D call TRBD1 (5 bases). Trimming pared 6 bases from V and 4 bases from J, leaving 18 bases between. This CDR3 comprises 16 residues. The germline gives CDR1 SEHNR, CDR2 FQNEAQ (reference sequence). The CDR3 sequence: CASSRVSGPINEKLFF. The CDR3 DNA reads as TGTGCCAGCAGTCGCGTTTCGGGACCAATTAATGAAAAACTGTTTTTT.

This clonotype was counted at least ten times. In DNA, the CDR3 is TGTGCCTGGATCCCTAGTCTTGATGAGCAGTTCTTC. Translated, it gives CAWIPSLDEQFF. V usage is TRBV30 and J usage is TRBJ2-1, with no clear D. The germline V gene has CDR1 GTSNPN and CDR2 SVGIG (reference sequence). V lost 4 bases and J lost 8, with 12 bases in between. The CDR3 spans 12 residues.